These 27 T cell receptor beta chains came from one sample sequenced in a study of T cell clones after liver transplantation. Sequencing used immunoSEQ multiplex PCR; TCRdb keeps in-frame clones, though not all of them. The sample yields 50,000 to 70,000 clones, less than 85% seen once. Sequenced material: CD4+ T cells from blood, taken at the approximately 16-month timepoint. The receptor source for this set is a human patient who received a liver transplant. Some T cells could come from the graft donor.

This chain links TRBV12-5 with TRBJ1-5; D remains unclear. V shed 5 bases and J shed 3 bases, with 14 bases lying between them. The CDR3 totals 15 residues. The V gene's germline CDR1 is LGHNT and CDR2 FRNRAP. The CDR3 is CASGTGSGPNQPQHF. The CDR3 DNA sequence: TGTGCTAGTGGTACGGGATCCGGACCCAATCAGCCCCAGCATTTT.

This clone has a single count. J is TRBJ2-5 and V is TRBV5-4; TRBD1 matches at 10 bases. CDR1 is SGHNT and CDR2 is YYREEE in the germline V gene (reference sequence). CDR3 length equals 15 residues. Trimming cost V 4 bases and J 4 bases; bases outside gene matches: 7. In DNA, the CDR3 is TGTGCCAGCAGCAACCGGGACAGGGGTTTAGAGACCCAGTACTTC. Translated: CASSNRDRGLETQYF.

This clone was picked up one time. The V and J genes are TRBV15 and TRBJ1-5; 10 bases agree with TRBD1. Germline V gene data show CDR1 as LNHNV and CDR2 as YYDKDF (reference sequence). The CDR3 runs 13 residues. The V gene end was trimmed by 8 bases and the J gene end by 6 bases; junction bases not matched to a gene: 4. CDR3 sequence (DNA): TGTGCCACCGGGACAGGGGACCGTCAGCCCCAGCATTTT. Its translation: CATGTGDRQPQHF. Variable domain in full (rest from reference TRBV15 and TRBJ1-5): DAMVIQNPRYQVTQFGKPVTLSCSQTLNHNVMYWYQQKSSQAPKLLFHYYDKDFNNEADTPDNFQSRRPNTSFCFLDIRSPGLGDTAMYLCATGTGDRQPQHFGDGTRLSIL.

The V and J genes are TRBV21-1 and TRBJ2-5; the table's D gene call, TRBD1, was not cross checked with the DNA. TRBV21-1 is listed as a pseudogene. The CDR3 spans 13 residues. CDR3 sequence: CASSKQYQETQYF. In nucleotides, the CDR3 is TGTGCCAGCAGCAAACAGTACCAAGAGACCCAGTACTTC.

The chain is built from TRBV9 and TRBJ2-5; possible D gene TRBD2, 5 bases. CDR1 SGDLS and CDR2 YYNGEE come from the germline V gene. The CDR3 length is 16 residues. Between the trimmed V and J ends, which lost 0 bases and 2 bases, there was a span of 14 bases. CDR3 DNA: TGTGCCAGCAGCGTAGCTACCGGAGGTGTACAAGAGACCCAGTACTTC. It translates to CASSVATGGVQETQYF.

This clone showed up just a few times. This rearrangement joins TRBV27 to TRBJ2-7, with D possibly being TRBD1 (5 bases). This CDR3 region has 16 residues. The germline V and J ends were trimmed by 2 bases and 0 bases, with 14 bases remaining between them. Germline V lookup: CDR1 MNHEY, CDR2 SMNVEV (reference sequence). The CDR3 sequence: CASSLSGHGSSYEQYF. Here the CDR3 DNA reads TGTGCCAGCAGTTTAAGTGGACATGGCAGCTCCTACGAGCAGTACTTC.

The J gene is TRBJ2-5, the V gene TRBV5-4; unclear D gene. Deletions cut 1 base from V and 2 bases from J, with 6 bases between. CDR3 size: 13 residues. Germline CDR1 and CDR2: SGHNT and YYREEE (reference sequence). The CDR3 region is CASSLKRQETQYF. The CDR3 coding sequence is TGTGCCAGCAGCTTGAAACGGCAAGAGACCCAGTACTTC.

The chain has TRBV2 and TRBJ2-3; 14 nucleotides align to TRBD2. Losses at the gene ends were 8 bases for V and 3 bases for J; bases not matched to a gene: 7. Germline CDR1 SNHLY, CDR2 FYNNEI. The CDR3 has 16 residues. Here the CDR3 reads CASGRLAGGPTDTQYF. The CDR3 DNA sequence: TGTGCCAGCGGCAGACTAGCGGGGGGGCCAACAGATACGCAGTATTTT.

V and J are TRBV2 and TRBJ2-2; D is perhaps TRBD2 (5 bases). Deletions cut 4 bases from V and 7 bases from J, with 10 bases between. The CDR3 runs to 13 residues. Germline loops: CDR1 SNHLY, CDR2 FYNNEI. The DNA for the CDR3 is TGTGCCAGCAGTGGCTCCGCGGGCGGGGAGCTGTTTTTT. It is translated as CASSGSAGGELFF.

This CDR3 is CASRRAGGQPQHF. The CDR3 DNA is TGTGCCAGCAGACGGGCAGGGGGTCAGCCCCAGCATTTT. The chain recombines TRBV6-5 with TRBJ1-5; 7 bases agree with TRBD1. Germline V gives CDR1 MNHEY, CDR2 SVGAGI. The CDR3 runs to 13 residues. V shed 6 bases, J shed 6 bases, and the junction held 5 bases outside the gene matches.

The chain couples TRBV2 to TRBJ2-3; D unclear. The germline CDR1 and CDR2 sequences are SNHLY and FYNNEI. The V end was cut by 7 bases, the J end by 2 bases, with 7 bases between. CDR3 length equals 12 residues. Here the CDR3 DNA reads TGTGCCAGCACGACGTACACAGATACGCAGTATTTT. Encoded protein: CASTTYTDTQYF.

V gene TRBV6-6 combines with J gene TRBJ2-3; TRBD1 or TRBD2 may be the D gene (5 bases each). Trimming removed 5 bases at V and 5 bases at J, with 14 bases between. CDR1 and CDR2 from the germline V gene are MNHNY and SVGAGI (reference sequence). The CDR3 is 14 residues long. The CDR3 DNA follows: TGTGCCAGCAGTGGGACCTCTGGTGGAGATACGCAGTATTTT. It translates to CASSGTSGGDTQYF.

This sequence joins TRBV6-1 and TRBJ1-2, with 7 bases fitting TRBD1. CDR3 length: 16 residues. The germline gives CDR1 MNHNS, CDR2 SASEGT. Trimming at V came to 3 bases and at J to 4 bases, leaving 11 bases not matched to a gene. CDR3 residues: CASSDLQGTLPYGYTF. CDR3 coding DNA: TGTGCCAGCAGTGACTTACAGGGGACCCTACCCTATGGCTACACCTTC.

The chain carries TRBV25-1 and TRBJ1-2, with 8 bases identical to TRBD1. This CDR3 comprises 12 residues. J was trimmed by 5 bases and V by 9 bases; bases with no gene match: 5. Germline V lookup: CDR1 MGHDK, CDR2 SYGVNS. The chain's CDR3 is CASIGQGYGYTF. The CDR3 coding sequence is TGTGCCAGTATTGGACAGGGTTATGGCTACACCTTC.

The chain uses TRBV27 and TRBJ2-3; D is possibly TRBD1 or TRBD2 (7 bases each). Germline CDR1 is MNHEY and CDR2 is SMNVEV (reference sequence). V was shortened by 3 bases and J by 6 bases, with 16 bases between the two germline ends. The CDR3 runs to 15 residues. The chain's CDR3 is CASSFAQGGTDTQYF. CDR3 bases: TGTGCCAGCAGTTTTGCTCAGGGGGGGACGGATACGCAGTATTTT.

The genes are TRBV6-5 and TRBJ2-3; D possibly uses TRBD1 or TRBD2 (6 bases each). V lost 2 bases, J lost 0 bases, and 9 bases lay in between. The germline V gene encodes CDR1 MNHEY and CDR2 SVGAGI. The CDR3 contains 15 residues. For the CDR3, the DNA is TGTGCCAGCAGTTACAGGGGGGCTAGCACAGATACGCAGTATTTT. Residues: CASSYRGASTDTQYF.

The chain has TRBV6-5 and TRBJ2-1, with D tentatively TRBD1 (6 bases). This CDR3 has 15 residues. Trimming stripped 10 bases from V and 3 bases from J, with 19 bases between. CDR1 and CDR2 from the germline V gene are MNHEY and SVGAGI. This chain's CDR3 is CATVSSGVDYNEQFF. The CDR3, as DNA: TGTGCCACCGTCTCTTCAGGGGTCGACTACAATGAGCAGTTCTTC.

This clone was counted a single time. The V and J genes are TRBV27 and TRBJ2-7; no definite D call. Between the trimmed V and J ends, which lost 3 bases and 7 bases, there was a span of 25 bases. The length of the CDR3 is 17 residues. Germline values: CDR1 MNHEY, CDR2 SMNVEV (reference sequence). The CDR3: CASSLGLLGVRHGEQYF. The CDR3 bases are TGTGCCAGCAGTTTGGGCCTATTGGGTGTTCGGCACGGAGAGCAGTACTTC.

The rearrangement uses TRBV2 and TRBJ1-1; possible D gene TRBD1, 6 bases. The V gene lost 2 bases and the J gene lost 4 bases, with 11 bases spanning the gap. Germline CDR1 SNHLY, CDR2 FYNNEI. The CDR3 loop spans 14 amino acids. The CDR3, as DNA: TGTGCCAGCAGTGAAAGGACAGTTAGCACTGAAGCTTTCTTT. The encoded protein is CASSERTVSTEAFF.

In its sample, this clone was seen a few times. This chain uses TRBV6-5 with TRBJ1-4; D remains unclear. Between the trimmed V and J ends, which lost 3 bases and 0 bases, there was a span of 11 bases. The CDR3 length is 16 residues. Germline V lookup: CDR1 MNHEY, CDR2 SVGAGI. CDR3 in DNA: TGTGCCAGCAGTTATTCCCGGGCAGCAACTAATGAAAAACTGTTTTTT. This codes for CASSYSRAATNEKLFF.

The DNA of the CDR3 is TGTGCCAGCAGCACTGACAGGGGGGAGTATGTCGAGACCCAGTACTTC. As protein: CASSTDRGEYVETQYF. V usage is TRBV7-9 and J usage is TRBJ2-5; 9 positions match TRBD1. V shed 5 bases and J 5 bases; nucleotides not matched to a gene: 12. CDR1 and CDR2 (germline): SEHNR, FQNEAQ (reference sequence). The CDR3 loop spans 16 amino acids. The full variable domain, its missing parts supplied by reference TRBV7-9 and TRBJ2-5, is DTGVSQNPRHKITKRGQNVTFRCDPISEHNRLYWYRQTLGQGPEFLTYFQNEAQLEKSRLLSDRFSAERPKGSFSTLEIQRTEQGDSAMYLCASSTDRGEYVETQYFGPGTRLLVL.

This sequence joins TRBV19 and TRBJ1-1, with D maybe TRBD1 (5 bases). Deletions cut 4 bases from V and 0 bases from J, with 12 bases between. Germline V lookup: CDR1 LNHDA, CDR2 SQIVND (reference sequence). The CDR3 covers 15 residues. CDR3 sequence reads: CASSTMTVMNTEAFF. The CDR3 DNA sequence: TGTGCCAGTAGTACCATGACAGTCATGAACACTGAAGCTTTCTTT.

V usage is TRBV5-1 and J usage is TRBJ2-3; the match to TRBD2 covers 7 bases. The CDR3 covers 15 residues. Germline assignment: CDR1 SGHRS and CDR2 YFSETQ. V lost 2 bases, J lost 4 bases, and 7 bases stayed unmatched. The chain's CDR3 is CASSFLGLAADTQYF. The CDR3 bases are TGCGCCAGCAGCTTTTTGGGTCTAGCGGCAGATACGCAGTATTTT.

The table lists this clone with a few counts. The J gene is TRBJ2-1, the V gene TRBV5-8; 13 bases match TRBD2. The germline CDR1 and CDR2 sequences are SGHTS and YDEGEE. V trimming: 5 bases; J trimming: 3 bases; junction bases outside the gene matches: 14. The CDR3 is 19 residues long. The DNA for the CDR3 is TGTGCCAGCAGATCCCTGGGACTAGCGGGGAATGCGGGCTACAATGAGCAGTTCTTC. Translation: CASRSLGLAGNAGYNEQFF.

The chain carries TRBV5-1 and TRBJ1-2, with D unclear. Germline V gene sequence: CDR1 SGHRS, CDR2 YFSETQ. Trimming pared 4 bases from V and 5 bases from J, leaving 15 bases between. The CDR3 totals 14 residues. The CDR3, as DNA: TGCGCCAGCAGCCAGGCAGGTGATTATTATGGCTACACCTTC. This sequence encodes CASSQAGDYYGYTF.

The chain is built from TRBV7-8 and TRBJ2-7; 14 nucleotides match TRBD2. V shed 1 base, J shed 3 bases, and the junction held 8 bases outside the gene matches. Germline V gives CDR1 SGHVS, CDR2 FQNEAQ. The CDR3 has 18 residues. This CDR3 is CASSLGGLAGDAIYEQYV. In nucleotides, the CDR3 is TGTGCCAGCAGCTTAGGGGGACTAGCGGGGGATGCGATCTACGAGCAGTACGTC.

The chain uses TRBV6-1 and TRBJ2-5; weak D call: TRBD1 (7 bases). V gave up 4 bases and J gave up 4 bases, with 10 bases separating them. CDR3 length equals 13 residues. Germline V CDR1 and CDR2: MNHNS, SASEGT. CDR3 region: CASSGQGGETQYF. The DNA for the CDR3 is TGTGCCAGCAGTGGACAGGGAGGAGAGACCCAGTACTTC.